This T cell receptor beta chain is drawn from a study of monozygotic twins with inflammatory bowel disease. The CDR3 sequence is 15 residues long. TCRdb reprocessed the 5' RACE reads and reports one entry per CDR3 protein, with no DNA. In all, the sample yields about 140,000 distinct CDR3 sequences. Regarding this clonotype: Antigen specificity is unknown.

Whole-study findings and limits: Among the T cells, different subtypes could not be distinguished.

The rearrangement joins TRBV12-3 or TRBV12-4 to TRBJ2-1; TCRdb lists TRBD1, though no DNA is available to test this call. The TCR originated in a human donor with ulcerative colitis or Crohn's disease, or a healthy co-twin of an affected twin (not recorded which). Specimen: blood. The CDR3 spells CASSPRAGDGGEQFF.